Each of the 27 T cell receptor beta chains below was sequenced from the same sample in a study of blood T cell repertoires in COVID-19. Using immunoSEQ multiplex PCR, the repertoire was profiled, and TCRdb retains in-frame clones only, with some absent. The sample lists about 320,000 clones; roughly 90% were seen once. The source material was peripheral blood. Receptors originate from a young man who had recovered from COVID-19.

The chain joins TRBV4-3 to TRBJ2-1; no clear D. The CDR3 loop spans 13 amino acids. The V and J ends lost 1 base and 15 bases respectively, with 16 bases between them. CDR1 and CDR2 (germline): LGHNA, YSLEER. The CDR3: CASSQVAGLQPFF. The CDR3 nucleotides are TGCGCCAGCAGCCAAGTCGCCGGATTACAGCCGTTCTTC.

This clone came up once. The J gene is TRBJ1-2, the V gene TRBV3-1 (or the pseudogene TRBV3-2); 7 bases are a match to TRBD1. With V trimmed by 0 bases and J by 8 bases, 15 bases remained unmatched. This CDR3 comprises 17 residues. Germline lookup yields CDR1 LGHDT and CDR2 YNNKEL (reference sequence). The DNA of the CDR3 is TGTGCCAGCAGCCAAGATCGGACCCGGGACAGCGGGTACGGCTACACCTTC. It translates to CASSQDRTRDSGYGYTF.

The chain joins TRBV5-8 to TRBJ1-5; 7 nucleotides match TRBD1. V lost 4 bases and J lost 3; bases outside the gene matches: 4. Germline CDR1 SGHTS, CDR2 YDEGEE. This CDR3 spans 14 amino acids. For the CDR3, the DNA is TGTGCCAGCAGCCGGGACAGCCCCAATCAGCCCCAGCATTTT. Its protein is CASSRDSPNQPQHF.

The V call is TRBV10-3, the J call TRBJ2-1; D might be TRBD1 (6 bases). V gave up 4 bases and J gave up 9 bases, with 13 bases separating them. The CDR3 is 13 amino acids. Germline V gives CDR1 ENHRY, CDR2 SYGVKD. CDR3 residues: CAISGTAAGEQFF. The CDR3 DNA reads TGTGCCATCAGTGGGACAGCGGCAGGTGAGCAGTTCTTC.

This chain joins TRBV2 and TRBJ2-4, with TRBD1 matching over 8 bases. The CDR3 has 21 residues. Trimming cost V 0 bases and J 0 bases; bases outside gene matches: 16. Germline lookup yields CDR1 SNHLY and CDR2 FYNNEI. DNA for the CDR3: TGTGCCAGCAGTGAAGCGCTTTTTGGGACAGGATGGGGGGTAGCCAAAAACATTCAGTACTTC. Its protein is CASSEALFGTGWGVAKNIQYF.

The rearrangement links TRBV5-4 to TRBJ1-1, with 8 nucleotides matching TRBD1. Losses at the gene ends were 4 bases for V and 4 bases for J; bases not matched to a gene: 6. This CDR3 comprises 14 residues. The germline gives CDR1 SGHNT, CDR2 YYREEE (reference sequence). CDR3 coding DNA: TGTGCCAGCAGCCCCGGACAGGGAATCACTGAAGCTTTCTTT. Protein product: CASSPGQGITEAFF.

The chain is built from TRBV7-9 and TRBJ2-7, with TRBD2 matching 9 bases. Germline CDR1 is SEHNR and CDR2 is FQNEAQ (reference sequence). V lost 1 base, J lost 12 bases, and 13 bases stayed unmatched. The CDR3 length is 15 residues. The DNA of the CDR3 is TGTGCCAGCAGCTTAGGGACTAGCGCATTAAATGAGGCGTACTTC. Protein: CASSLGTSALNEAYF.

This rearrangement joins TRBV5-1 to TRBJ2-1; D ambiguous. Germline V gene sequence: CDR1 SGHRS, CDR2 YFSETQ. Trimming cost V 0 bases and J 9 bases, with 10 bases left between them. CDR3 length: 13 residues. The CDR3 protein is CASSLGPRGEQFF. CDR3 DNA: TGCGCCAGCAGCTTGGGCCCGCGAGGTGAGCAGTTCTTC.

CDR3 DNA: TGCGCCAGCAGCTTACGGGTGGGAGGAGGCTACGAGCAGTACTTC. Protein: CASSLRVGGGYEQYF. The chain employs TRBV5-1 and TRBJ2-7; D might be TRBD2 (6 bases). The germline V gene encodes CDR1 SGHRS and CDR2 YFSETQ. Trimming shortened V by 2 bases and J by 3 bases, and 15 bases separated the two germline ends. CDR3 size: 15 residues.

The chain employs TRBV5-6 and TRBJ2-3; D perhaps matches TRBD1 (7 bases). V was cut by 2 bases and J by 7 bases, with 17 bases left in between. Germline CDR1 reads SGHDT; CDR2 reads YYEEEE. The CDR3 runs 15 residues. DNA of the CDR3: TGTGCCAGCAGCTTTAGACAGGGACTTCGTCATACGCAGTATTTT. Protein sequence: CASSFRQGLRHTQYF.

The DNA for the CDR3 is TGCGCCAGCAGCTGGGGGACAGGGGAAGAGACCCAGTACTTC. As protein: CASSWGTGEETQYF. V is TRBV5-1 and J is TRBJ2-5; 10 bases line up with TRBD1. CDR3 size: 14 residues. Trimming at V came to 3 bases and at J to 3 bases, leaving 2 bases not matched to a gene. Germline V gene lookup returns CDR1 SGHRS and CDR2 YFSETQ.

J is TRBJ1-6 and V is TRBV6-1; 11 bases are shared with TRBD1. The CDR3 is 17 residues long. The V segment lost 2 bases and the J segment 3 bases; nucleotides outside the gene matches: 3. Germline V CDR1 and CDR2: MNHNS, SASEGT. The CDR3 region has the DNA TGTGCCAGCAGTGAACCGGGACAGGGGGTCTATAATTCACCCCTCCACTTT. Residues: CASSEPGQGVYNSPLHF.

V usage is TRBV19 and J usage is TRBJ1-6, with 7 bases identical to TRBD1. The ends lost 7 bases at V and 8 bases at J; junction bases unmatched: 11. CDR3 length equals 15 residues. CDR1 is LNHDA and CDR2 is SQIVND in the germline V gene (reference sequence). The CDR3 region has the DNA TGTGCCAGTAAAACAGGGGCTCAGGCCTATTCACCCCTCCACTTT. This encodes CASKTGAQAYSPLHF.

This chain joins TRBV4-3 and TRBJ1-2; D may be TRBD1 (5 bases). Germline V gene lookup returns CDR1 LGHNA and CDR2 YSLEER. V was cut by 5 bases and J by 2 bases, with 12 bases left in between. The length of the CDR3 is 14 residues. Here the CDR3 DNA reads TGCGCCAGCAGCGGGGCAGGGCGAAACTATGGCTACACCTTC. This translates into CASSGAGRNYGYTF.

This clone was detected once. V gene TRBV9 combines with J gene TRBJ2-7; D is perhaps TRBD1 (5 bases). V lost 0 bases and J lost 1, with 11 bases in between. The CDR3 is 15 residues long. Germline V gene lookup returns CDR1 SGDLS and CDR2 YYNGEE. The CDR3 DNA reads TGTGCCAGCAGCGTAGGAGGCAGGGAATCCTACGAGCAGTACTTC. Protein product: CASSVGGRESYEQYF.

V gene TRBV25-1 combines with J gene TRBJ1-6; D is uncertain. The germline CDR1 and CDR2 sequences are MGHDK and SYGVNS. This CDR3 has 14 residues. Trimming cost V 5 bases and J 9 bases, with 14 bases left between them. The CDR3 DNA sequence: TGTGCCAGCAGTCTGCCACCTTGGAGTTCACCCCTCCACTTT. Amino acids: CASSLPPWSSPLHF.

This chain joins TRBV7-9 and TRBJ2-5; a weak D match, TRBD1 (7 bases). Trimming stripped 6 bases from V and 3 bases from J, with 17 bases between. The germline V gene encodes CDR1 SEHNR and CDR2 FQNEAQ (reference sequence). The length of the CDR3 is 15 residues. CDR3 bases: TGTGCCAGCAGTACAGACAGGGAGGTAGAAGAGACCCAGTACTTC. As protein: CASSTDREVEETQYF.

This clone was detected only a few times. The gene calls are TRBV5-4 and TRBJ1-2; the D gene is possibly TRBD1 (5 bases). The CDR3 is made up of 17 amino acids. V lost 1 base and J lost 2, with 18 bases in between. Germline loops: CDR1 SGHNT, CDR2 YYREEE (reference sequence). The chain's CDR3 is CASSLRGGQGENYGYTF. The CDR3, as DNA: TGTGCCAGCAGCTTGAGGGGAGGCCAGGGAGAAAACTATGGCTACACCTTC.

V is TRBV19 and J is TRBJ2-7; perhaps TRBD2 as D (6 bases). This CDR3 is 14 amino acids long. The V end was cut by 3 bases, the J end by 9 bases, with 18 bases between. Germline assignment: CDR1 LNHDA and CDR2 SQIVND (reference sequence). The CDR3 sequence is CASSMGRELGGQYF. For the CDR3, the DNA is TGTGCCAGTAGTATGGGCCGGGAGCTCGGGGGGCAGTACTTC.

The V and J genes are TRBV2 and TRBJ1-2; D remains ambiguous. This CDR3 has 13 residues. V was pared by 2 bases and J by 7 bases, with 11 bases between. Germline CDR1 reads SNHLY; CDR2 reads FYNNEI. CDR3: CASSESAGLGYTF. DNA for the CDR3: TGTGCCAGCAGTGAAAGTGCAGGACTTGGCTACACCTTC.

Comment on this clone: Other DNA variants within this sample encode the same CDR3. This chain uses TRBV6-5 with TRBJ2-7; 7 bases agree with TRBD2. CDR1 and CDR2 (germline): MNHEY, SVGAGI. The CDR3 has 14 amino acids. Unmatched junction bases numbered 3, after V lost 2 bases and J lost 2 bases. The CDR3 loop is CASSYSGAAYEQYF. The CDR3 region has the DNA TGTGCCAGCAGTTACAGCGGGGCAGCCTACGAGCAGTACTTC.

This rearrangement joins TRBV3-1 (or the pseudogene TRBV3-2) to TRBJ1-1; 8 positions agree with TRBD1. V dropped 7 bases and J dropped 4; count of bases not matched to a gene: 8. Germline CDR1 LGHDT, CDR2 YNNKEL (reference sequence). The CDR3 covers 14 residues. CDR3: CASTPTGVITEAFF. CDR3 nucleotide sequence: TGTGCCAGCACCCCGACAGGGGTGATCACTGAAGCTTTCTTT.

The chain joins TRBV19 to TRBJ1-1; no clear D. The CDR3 is 12 residues long. The ends were cut back, 6 bases at V and 1 base at J, with 6 bases in the middle. CDR1 is LNHDA, CDR2 SQIVND, per germline (reference sequence). The CDR3 DNA follows: TGTGCCAGTAGGAGGGCGAACACTGAAGCTTTCTTT. It is translated as CASRRANTEAFF.

The chain couples TRBV6-2 or TRBV6-3 to TRBJ1-5, with TRBD1 matching 11 bases. The CDR3 is made up of 17 amino acids. Germline loops: CDR1 MNHEY, CDR2 SVGEGT. Trimming took 0 bases from V and 5 from J; bases not matched to a gene: 6. CDR3 nucleotide sequence: TGTGCCAGCAGTTACTCGTTCGGACAGGGGGCCGATCAGCCCCAGCATTTT. Its protein is CASSYSFGQGADQPQHF.

The gene calls are TRBV12-3 or TRBV12-4 and TRBJ2-1; D gene ambiguous. The CDR3 covers 11 residues. V lost 7 bases and J lost 5, with 6 bases in between. The CDR3 region has the DNA TGTGCCAGCAAGCTCCACAATGAGCAGTTCTTC. This encodes CASKLHNEQFF.

The chain combines TRBV30 with TRBJ1-2, with D uncertain. Germline CDR1 and CDR2: GTSNPN and SVGIG (reference sequence). Trimming left V 0 bases short and J 4 bases short, with 15 bases between. The CDR3 has 15 amino acids. The CDR3 sequence: CAWSVGEGRAYGYTF. CDR3 bases: TGTGCCTGGAGTGTAGGTGAAGGGAGGGCCTATGGCTACACCTTC. The full variable domain, with the rest looked up from reference TRBV30 and TRBJ1-2, is SQTIHQWPATLVQPVGSPLSLECTVEGTSNPNLYWYRQAAGRGLQLLFYSVGIGQISSEVPQNLSASRPQDRQFILSSKKLLLSDSGFYLCAWSVGEGRAYGYTFGSGTRLTVV.

This clone appeared a few times. The chain uses TRBV5-1 and TRBJ1-3; no clear D gene. V gave up 0 bases and J gave up 4 bases, with 11 bases separating them. Germline V gene lookup returns CDR1 SGHRS and CDR2 YFSETQ. CDR3 length equals 15 residues. The CDR3 DNA follows: TGCGCCAGCAGCTTGGCCGGAGGGCACGGAAACACCATATATTTT. It translates to CASSLAGGHGNTIYF.